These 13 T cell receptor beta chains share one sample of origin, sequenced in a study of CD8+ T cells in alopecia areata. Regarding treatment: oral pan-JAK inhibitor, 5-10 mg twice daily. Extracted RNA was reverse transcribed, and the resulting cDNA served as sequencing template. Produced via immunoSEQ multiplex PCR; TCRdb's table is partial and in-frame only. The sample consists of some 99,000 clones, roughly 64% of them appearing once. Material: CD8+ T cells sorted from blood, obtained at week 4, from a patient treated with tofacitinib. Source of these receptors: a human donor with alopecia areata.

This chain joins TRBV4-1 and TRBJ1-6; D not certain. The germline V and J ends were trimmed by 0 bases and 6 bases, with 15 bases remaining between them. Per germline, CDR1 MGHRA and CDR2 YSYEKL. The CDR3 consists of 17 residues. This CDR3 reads CASSQESSLGSNSPLHF. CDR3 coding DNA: TGCGCCAGCAGCCAAGAATCCTCGCTCGGGAGTAATTCACCCCTCCACTTT.

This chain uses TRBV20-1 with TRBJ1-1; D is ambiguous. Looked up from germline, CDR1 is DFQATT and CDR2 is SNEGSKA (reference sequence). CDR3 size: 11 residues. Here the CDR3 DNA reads TGCTCCAGGACGGTGAACACTGAAGCTTTCTTT. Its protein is CSRTVNTEAFF.

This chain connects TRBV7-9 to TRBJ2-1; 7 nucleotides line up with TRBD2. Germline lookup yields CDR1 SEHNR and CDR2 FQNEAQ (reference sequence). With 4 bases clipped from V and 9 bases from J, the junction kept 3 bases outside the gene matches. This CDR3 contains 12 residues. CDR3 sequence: CASSSLASEQFF. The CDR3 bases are TGTGCCAGCAGCTCACTAGCGAGTGAGCAGTTCTTC.

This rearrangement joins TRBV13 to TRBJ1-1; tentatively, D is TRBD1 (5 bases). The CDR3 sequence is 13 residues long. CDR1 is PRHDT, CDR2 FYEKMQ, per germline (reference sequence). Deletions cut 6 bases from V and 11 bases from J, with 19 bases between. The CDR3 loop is CASSVGAGPWAFF. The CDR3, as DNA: TGTGCCAGCAGTGTAGGGGCGGGTCCGTGGGCTTTCTTT.

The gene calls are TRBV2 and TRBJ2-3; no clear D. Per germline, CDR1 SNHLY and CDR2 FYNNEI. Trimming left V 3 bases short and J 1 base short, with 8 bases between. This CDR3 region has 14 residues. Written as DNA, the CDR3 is TGTGCCAGCAGTGATGGTCTACGCACAGATACGCAGTATTTT. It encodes CASSDGLRTDTQYF.

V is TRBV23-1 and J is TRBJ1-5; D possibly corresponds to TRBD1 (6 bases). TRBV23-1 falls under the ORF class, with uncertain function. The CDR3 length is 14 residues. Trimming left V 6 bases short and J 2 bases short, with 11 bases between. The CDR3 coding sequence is TGCGCCAGCAGAAACAGGGATGGCAATCAGCCCCAGCATTTT. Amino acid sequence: CASRNRDGNQPQHF.

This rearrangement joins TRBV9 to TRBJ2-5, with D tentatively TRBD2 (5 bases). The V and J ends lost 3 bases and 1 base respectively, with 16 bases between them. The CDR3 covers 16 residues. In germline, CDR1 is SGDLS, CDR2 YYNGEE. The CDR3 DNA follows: TGTGCCAGCAGCGCCCGGGGTAGCGCGATCCAAGAGACCCAGTACTTC. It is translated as CASSARGSAIQETQYF.

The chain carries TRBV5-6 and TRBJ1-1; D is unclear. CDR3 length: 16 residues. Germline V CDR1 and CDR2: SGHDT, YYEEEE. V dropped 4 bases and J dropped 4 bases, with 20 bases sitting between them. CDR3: CASSTRARVLGTEAFF. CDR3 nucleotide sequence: TGTGCCAGCAGCACCCGAGCGAGGGTGTTAGGCACTGAAGCTTTCTTT.

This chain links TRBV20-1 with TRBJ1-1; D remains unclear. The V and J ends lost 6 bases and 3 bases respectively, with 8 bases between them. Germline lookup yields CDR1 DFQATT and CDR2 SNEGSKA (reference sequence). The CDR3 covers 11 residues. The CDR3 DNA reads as TGCAGTGCCAGCCCGCACACTGAAGCTTTCTTT. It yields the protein CSASPHTEAFF.

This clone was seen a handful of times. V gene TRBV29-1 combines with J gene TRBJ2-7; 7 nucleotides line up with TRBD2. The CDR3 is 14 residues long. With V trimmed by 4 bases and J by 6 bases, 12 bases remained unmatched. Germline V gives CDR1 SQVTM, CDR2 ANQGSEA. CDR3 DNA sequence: TGCAGCGTTGTGGAAGGGAGGGAACCCCGCGAGCAGTACTTC. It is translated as CSVVEGREPREQYF.

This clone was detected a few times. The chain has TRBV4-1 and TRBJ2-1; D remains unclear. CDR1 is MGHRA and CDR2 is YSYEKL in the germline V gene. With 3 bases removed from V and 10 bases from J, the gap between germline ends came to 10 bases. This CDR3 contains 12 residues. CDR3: CASSHPAAEQFF. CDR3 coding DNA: TGCGCCAGCAGCCATCCGGCAGCCGAGCAGTTCTTC.

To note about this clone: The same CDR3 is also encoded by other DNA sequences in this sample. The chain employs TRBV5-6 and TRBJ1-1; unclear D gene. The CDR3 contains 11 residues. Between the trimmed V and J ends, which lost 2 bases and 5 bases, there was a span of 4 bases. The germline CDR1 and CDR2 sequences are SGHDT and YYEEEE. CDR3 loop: CASSLGTEAFF. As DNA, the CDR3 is TGTGCCAGCAGCTTAGGTACTGAAGCTTTCTTT.

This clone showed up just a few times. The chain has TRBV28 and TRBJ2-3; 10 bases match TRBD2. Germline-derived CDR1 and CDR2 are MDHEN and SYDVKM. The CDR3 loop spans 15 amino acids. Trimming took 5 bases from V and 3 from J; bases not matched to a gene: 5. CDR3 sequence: CASSILAGQTDTQYF. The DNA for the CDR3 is TGTGCCAGCAGTATACTAGCGGGACAAACAGATACGCAGTATTTT.